Sequencing of this TCR beta chain was carried out in a study of shared clonotypes between healthy human individuals. Assay: immunoSEQ multiplex PCR; the TCRdb copy retains only in-frame clones and omits some. This table holds roughly 570,000 clones, about 98% found once. Naive CD8 cells were CD45RO-negative, positively selected for CCR7, excluding terminally differentiated effector memory CD45RA+ cells. Per the germline V gene, CDR1 is MNHEY and CDR2 is SMNVEV (reference sequence). The germline V and J ends were trimmed by 6 bases and 2 bases, with 14 bases remaining between them. The CDR3 is made up of 14 amino acids.

Specimen: naive CD8+ T cells sorted from blood. The rearrangement uses TRBV27 and TRBJ2-7; D might be TRBD1 (6 bases). This receptor was taken from a man aged 30 to 39 in good health. This CDR3 is CASSINDRTYEQYF. CDR3 DNA: TGTGCCAGCAGCATTAATGACAGGACCTACGAGCAGTACTTC.